These 4 T cell receptor beta chains were sequenced from one sample in a study of T cell responses to AZD1222 COVID-19 vaccine. Using immunoSEQ multiplex PCR, the repertoire was profiled, and TCRdb retains in-frame clones only, with some absent. The sample includes 120,000 or so clones, about 95% of them seen just once. Sequences were derived from peripheral blood, sampled 28 days after the second AZD1222 dose. The receptor set was obtained from an adult who received the AZD1222 COVID-19 vaccine.

The chain employs TRBV19 and TRBJ1-1; D not certain. This CDR3 region has 11 residues. Germline CDR1 reads LNHDA; CDR2 reads SQIVND (reference sequence). In nucleotides, the CDR3 is TGTGGGGTGAGGTTGGGCACTGAAGCTTTCTTT. This encodes CGVRLGTEAFF.

This chain connects TRBV19 to TRBJ1-1, with unresolved D. Deletions cut 3 bases from V and 1 base from J, with 12 bases between. The CDR3 spans 15 residues. The germline gives CDR1 LNHDA, CDR2 SQIVND (reference sequence). CDR3 nucleotide sequence: TGTGCCAGTAGTATTGGAAGGATTCAGAACACTGAAGCTTTCTTT. Protein product: CASSIGRIQNTEAFF.

The V gene is TRBV27, the J gene TRBJ1-4, with TRBD1 identical over 8 bases. This CDR3 spans 15 amino acids. Trimming removed 7 bases from V and 7 bases from J; junction bases left unmatched: 11. The germline gives CDR1 MNHEY, CDR2 SMNVEV (reference sequence). The CDR3 DNA sequence: TGTGCCAGCACTGAAAACAGGGGGGTAGGTGAAAAACTGTTTTTT. Amino acid sequence: CASTENRGVGEKLFF.

The chain has TRBV6-1 and TRBJ1-1; D unclear. Germline V CDR1 and CDR2: MNHNS, SASEGT. The length of the CDR3 is 13 residues. With 3 bases removed from V and 5 bases from J, the gap between germline ends came to 10 bases. The CDR3 DNA follows: TGTGCCAGCAGTGAGGTGTCGAGAACTGAAGCTTTCTTT. Translating it yields CASSEVSRTEAFF.